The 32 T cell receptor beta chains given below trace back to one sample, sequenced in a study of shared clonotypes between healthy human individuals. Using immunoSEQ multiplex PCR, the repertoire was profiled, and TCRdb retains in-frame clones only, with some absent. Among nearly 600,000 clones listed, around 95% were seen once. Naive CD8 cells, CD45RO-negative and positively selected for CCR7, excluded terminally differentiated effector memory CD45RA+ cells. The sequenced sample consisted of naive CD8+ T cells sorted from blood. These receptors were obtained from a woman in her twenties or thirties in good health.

The DNA of the CDR3 is TGTGCCAGTAGTCTGGGACGGGCGAACACTGAAGCTTTCTTT. This translates into CASSLGRANTEAFF. The V gene is TRBV19, the J gene TRBJ1-1; maybe TRBD1 (5 bases). V was cut by 5 bases and J by 1 base, with 11 bases left in between. This CDR3 contains 14 residues. CDR1 is LNHDA and CDR2 is SQIVND in the germline V gene (reference sequence).

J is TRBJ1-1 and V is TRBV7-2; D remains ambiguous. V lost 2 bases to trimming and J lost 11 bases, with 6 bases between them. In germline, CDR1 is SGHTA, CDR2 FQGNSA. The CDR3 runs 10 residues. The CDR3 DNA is TGTGCCAGCAGCTTAATTGGCGCTTTCTTT. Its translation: CASSLIGAFF. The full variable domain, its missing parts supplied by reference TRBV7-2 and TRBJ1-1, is GAGVSQSPSNKVTEKGKDVELRCDPISGHTALYWYRQSLGQGLEFLIYFQGNSAPDKSGLPSDRFSAERTGGSVSTLTIQRTQQEDSAVYLCASSLIGAFFGQGTRLTVV.

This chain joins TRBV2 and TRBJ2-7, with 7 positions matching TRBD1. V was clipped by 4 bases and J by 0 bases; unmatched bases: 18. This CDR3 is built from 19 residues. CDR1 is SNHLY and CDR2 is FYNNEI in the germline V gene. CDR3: CASSVGALGDSPYSYEQYF. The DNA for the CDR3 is TGTGCCAGCAGTGTCGGGGCTCTCGGGGACAGCCCTTACTCCTACGAGCAGTACTTC.

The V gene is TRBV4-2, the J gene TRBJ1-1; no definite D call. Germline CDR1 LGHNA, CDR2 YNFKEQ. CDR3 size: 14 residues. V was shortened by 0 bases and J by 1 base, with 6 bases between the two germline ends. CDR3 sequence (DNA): TGTGCCAGCAGCCAAGATCACGGGAACACTGAAGCTTTCTTT. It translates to CASSQDHGNTEAFF.

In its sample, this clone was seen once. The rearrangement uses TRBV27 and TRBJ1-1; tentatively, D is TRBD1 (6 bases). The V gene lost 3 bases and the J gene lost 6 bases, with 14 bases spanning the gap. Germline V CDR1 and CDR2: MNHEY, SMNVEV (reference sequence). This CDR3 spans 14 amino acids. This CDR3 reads CASSFDGGGSEAFF. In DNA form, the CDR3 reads TGTGCCAGCAGTTTTGACGGGGGCGGATCTGAAGCTTTCTTT.

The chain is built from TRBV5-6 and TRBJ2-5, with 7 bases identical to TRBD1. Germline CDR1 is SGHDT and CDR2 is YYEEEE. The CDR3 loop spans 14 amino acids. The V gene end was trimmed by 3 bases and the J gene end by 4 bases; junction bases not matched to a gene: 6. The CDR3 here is CASSSDRERETQYF. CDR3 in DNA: TGTGCCAGCAGCTCAGACAGGGAAAGAGAGACCCAGTACTTC.

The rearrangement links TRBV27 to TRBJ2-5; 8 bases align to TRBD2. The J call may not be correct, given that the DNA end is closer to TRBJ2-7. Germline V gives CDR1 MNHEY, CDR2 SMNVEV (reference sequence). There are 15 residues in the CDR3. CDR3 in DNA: TGTGCCAGCACTGACCGTAGCGGGACGGCCTACGAGCAGTACTTC. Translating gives CASTDRSGTAYEQYF.

DNA of the CDR3: TGTGCCAGCTCAGAAGCGGCGAGCATAGAGACCCAGTACTTC. Amino acids: CASSEAASIETQYF. The chain carries TRBV18 and TRBJ2-5; tentative D call: TRBD2 (5 bases). Per germline, CDR1 KGHSH and CDR2 LQKENI. The CDR3 loop spans 14 amino acids. V was pared by 5 bases and J by 4 bases, with 14 bases between.

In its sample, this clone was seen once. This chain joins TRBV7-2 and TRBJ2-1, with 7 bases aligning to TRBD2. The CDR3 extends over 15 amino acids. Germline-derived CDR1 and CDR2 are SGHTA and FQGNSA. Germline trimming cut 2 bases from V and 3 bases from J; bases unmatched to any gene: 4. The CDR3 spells CASSLREDYYNEQFF. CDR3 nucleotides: TGTGCCAGCAGCTTACGGGAGGATTACTACAATGAGCAGTTCTTC. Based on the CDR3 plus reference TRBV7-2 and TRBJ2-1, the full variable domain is GAGVSQSPSNKVTEKGKDVELRCDPISGHTALYWYRQSLGQGLEFLIYFQGNSAPDKSGLPSDRFSAERTGGSVSTLTIQRTQQEDSAVYLCASSLREDYYNEQFFGPGTRLTVL.

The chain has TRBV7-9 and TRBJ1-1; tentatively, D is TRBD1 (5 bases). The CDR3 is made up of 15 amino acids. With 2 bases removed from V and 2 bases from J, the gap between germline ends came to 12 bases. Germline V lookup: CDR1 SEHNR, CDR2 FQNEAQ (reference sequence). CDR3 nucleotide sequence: TGTGCCAGCAGCTTATCCTCGCGGACAAACACTGAAGCTTTCTTT. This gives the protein CASSLSSRTNTEAFF.

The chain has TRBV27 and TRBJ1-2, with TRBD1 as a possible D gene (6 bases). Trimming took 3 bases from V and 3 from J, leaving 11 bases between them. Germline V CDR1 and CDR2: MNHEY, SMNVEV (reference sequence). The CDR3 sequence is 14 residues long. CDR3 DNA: TGTGCCAGCAGTTTGACAGGCGTGGACTATGGCTACACCTTC. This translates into CASSLTGVDYGYTF.

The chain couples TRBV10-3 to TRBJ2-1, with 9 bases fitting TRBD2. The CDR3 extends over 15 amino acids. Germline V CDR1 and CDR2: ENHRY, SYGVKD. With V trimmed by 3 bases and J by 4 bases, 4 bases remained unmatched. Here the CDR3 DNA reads TGTGCCATCAGTGACTTAGCGGGAGTATACAATGAGCAGTTCTTC. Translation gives CAISDLAGVYNEQFF.

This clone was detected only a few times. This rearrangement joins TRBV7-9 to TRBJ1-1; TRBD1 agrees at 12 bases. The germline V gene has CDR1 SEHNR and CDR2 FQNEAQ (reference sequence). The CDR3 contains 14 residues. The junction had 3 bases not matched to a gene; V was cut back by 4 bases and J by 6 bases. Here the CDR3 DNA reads TGTGCCAGCAGCTGGGGACAGGGGGCAGCTGAAGCTTTCTTT. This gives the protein CASSWGQGAAEAFF. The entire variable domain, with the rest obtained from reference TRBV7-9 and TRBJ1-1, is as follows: DTGVSQNPRHKITKRGQNVTFRCDPISEHNRLYWYRQTLGQGPEFLTYFQNEAQLEKSRLLSDRFSAERPKGSFSTLEIQRTEQGDSAMYLCASSWGQGAAEAFFGQGTRLTVV.

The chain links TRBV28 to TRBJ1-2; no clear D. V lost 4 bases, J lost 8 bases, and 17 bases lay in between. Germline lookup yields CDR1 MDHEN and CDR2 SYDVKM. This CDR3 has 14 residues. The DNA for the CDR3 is TGTGCCAGCAGTTCACCCCGCGAGGCCAGGGGCTACACCTTC. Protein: CASSSPREARGYTF.

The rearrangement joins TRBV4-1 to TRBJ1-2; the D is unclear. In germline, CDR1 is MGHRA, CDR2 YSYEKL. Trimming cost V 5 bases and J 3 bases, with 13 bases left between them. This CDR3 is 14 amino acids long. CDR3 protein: CASSSEGLDYGYTF. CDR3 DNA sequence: TGCGCCAGCAGCTCCGAGGGTTTGGACTATGGCTACACCTTC.

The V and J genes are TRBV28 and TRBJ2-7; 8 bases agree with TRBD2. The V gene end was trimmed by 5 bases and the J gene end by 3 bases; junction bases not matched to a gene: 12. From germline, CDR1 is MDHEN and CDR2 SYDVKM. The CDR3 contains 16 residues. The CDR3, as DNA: TGTGCCAGCAGTCCCTCCGGTTTAGCGGGATACTACGAGCAGTACTTC. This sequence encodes CASSPSGLAGYYEQYF.

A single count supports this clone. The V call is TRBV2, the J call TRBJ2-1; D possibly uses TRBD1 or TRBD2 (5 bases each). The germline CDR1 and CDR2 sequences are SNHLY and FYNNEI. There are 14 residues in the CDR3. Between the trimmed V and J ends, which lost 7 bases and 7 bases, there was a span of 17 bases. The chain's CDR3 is CASTEGQLPNEQFF. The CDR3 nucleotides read TGTGCCAGCACCGAGGGGCAACTACCTAATGAGCAGTTCTTC. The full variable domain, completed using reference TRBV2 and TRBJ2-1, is EPEVTQTPSHQVTQMGQEVILRCVPISNHLYFYWYRQILGQKVEFLVSFYNNEISEKSEIFDDQFSVERPDGSNFTLKIRSTKLEDSAMYFCASTEGQLPNEQFFGPGTRLTVL.

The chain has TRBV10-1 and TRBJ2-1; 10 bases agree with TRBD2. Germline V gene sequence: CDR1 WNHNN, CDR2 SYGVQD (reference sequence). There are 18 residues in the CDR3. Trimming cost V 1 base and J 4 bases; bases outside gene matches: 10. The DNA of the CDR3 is TGCGCCAGCAGTGAGTTTCCCCAGCGGGGGGGATCTTACAATGAGCAGTTCTTC. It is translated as CASSEFPQRGGSYNEQFF.

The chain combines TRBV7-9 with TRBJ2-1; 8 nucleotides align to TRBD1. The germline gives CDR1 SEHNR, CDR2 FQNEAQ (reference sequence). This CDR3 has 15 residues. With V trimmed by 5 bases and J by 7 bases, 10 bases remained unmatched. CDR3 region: CASSLGTGSWNEQFF. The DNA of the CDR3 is TGTGCCAGCAGCCTGGGGACAGGCTCCTGGAATGAGCAGTTCTTC.

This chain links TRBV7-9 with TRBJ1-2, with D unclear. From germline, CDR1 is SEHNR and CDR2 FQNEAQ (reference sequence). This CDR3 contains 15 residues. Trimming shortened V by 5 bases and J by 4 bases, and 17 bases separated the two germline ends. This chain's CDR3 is CASSHPAGTIYGYTF. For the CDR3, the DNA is TGTGCCAGCAGCCACCCTGCCGGTACAATCTATGGCTACACCTTC.

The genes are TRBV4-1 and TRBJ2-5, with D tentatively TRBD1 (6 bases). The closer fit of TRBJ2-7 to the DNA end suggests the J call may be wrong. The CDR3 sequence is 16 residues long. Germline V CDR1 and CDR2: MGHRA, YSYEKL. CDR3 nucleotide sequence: TGCGCCAGCAGCCAAGATTTGCCGGGACACATCTACGAGCAGTACTTC. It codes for CASSQDLPGHIYEQYF.

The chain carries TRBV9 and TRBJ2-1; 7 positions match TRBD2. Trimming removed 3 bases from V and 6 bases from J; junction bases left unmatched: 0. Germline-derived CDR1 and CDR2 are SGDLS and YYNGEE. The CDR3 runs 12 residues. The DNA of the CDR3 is TGTGCCAGCAGCGGCGGGAGCAATGAGCAGTTCTTC. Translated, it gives CASSGGSNEQFF.

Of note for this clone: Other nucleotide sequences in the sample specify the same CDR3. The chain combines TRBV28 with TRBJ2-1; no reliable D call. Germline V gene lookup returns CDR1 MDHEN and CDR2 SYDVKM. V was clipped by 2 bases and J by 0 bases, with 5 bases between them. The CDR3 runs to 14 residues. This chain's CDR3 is CASSLGLSYNEQFF. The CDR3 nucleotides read TGTGCCAGCAGTTTAGGGCTCTCCTACAATGAGCAGTTCTTC.

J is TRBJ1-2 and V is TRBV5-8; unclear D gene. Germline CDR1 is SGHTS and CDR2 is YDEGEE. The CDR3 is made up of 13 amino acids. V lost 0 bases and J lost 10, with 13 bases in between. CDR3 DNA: TGTGCCAGCAGCTTGGATACGTCAGACAACTACACCTTC. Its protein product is CASSLDTSDNYTF.

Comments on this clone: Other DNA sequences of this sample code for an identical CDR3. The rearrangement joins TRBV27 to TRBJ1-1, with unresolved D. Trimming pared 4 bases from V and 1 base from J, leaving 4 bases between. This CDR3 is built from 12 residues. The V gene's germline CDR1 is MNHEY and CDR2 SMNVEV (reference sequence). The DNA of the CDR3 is TGTGCCAGCAGTTCTGGGAACACTGAAGCTTTCTTT. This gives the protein CASSSGNTEAFF.

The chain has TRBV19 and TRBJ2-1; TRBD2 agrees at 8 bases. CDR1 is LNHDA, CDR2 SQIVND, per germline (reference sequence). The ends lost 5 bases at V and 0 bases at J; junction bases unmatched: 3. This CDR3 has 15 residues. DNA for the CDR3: TGTGCCAGTAGTGCAAGCGGGAGCTCCTACAATGAGCAGTTCTTC. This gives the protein CASSASGSSYNEQFF.

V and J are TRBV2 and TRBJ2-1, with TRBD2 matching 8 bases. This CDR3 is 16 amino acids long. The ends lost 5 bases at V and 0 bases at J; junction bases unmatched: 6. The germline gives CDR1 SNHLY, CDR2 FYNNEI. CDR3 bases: TGTGCCAGCAGTTTAACCGGGACTAGCTCCTACAATGAGCAGTTCTTC. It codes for CASSLTGTSSYNEQFF.

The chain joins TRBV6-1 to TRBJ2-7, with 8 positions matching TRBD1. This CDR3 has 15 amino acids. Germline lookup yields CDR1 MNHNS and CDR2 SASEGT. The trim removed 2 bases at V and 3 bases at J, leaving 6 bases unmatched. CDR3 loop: CASSENGQGHYEQYF. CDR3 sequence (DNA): TGTGCCAGCAGTGAAAACGGACAGGGACACTACGAGCAGTACTTC.

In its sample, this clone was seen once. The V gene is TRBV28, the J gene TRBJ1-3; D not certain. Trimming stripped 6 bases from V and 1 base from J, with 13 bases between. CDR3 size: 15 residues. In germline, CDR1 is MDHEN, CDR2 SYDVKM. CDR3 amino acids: CASRGLRVSGNTIYF. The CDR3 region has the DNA TGTGCCAGCAGGGGCCTCCGGGTATCTGGAAACACCATATATTTT.

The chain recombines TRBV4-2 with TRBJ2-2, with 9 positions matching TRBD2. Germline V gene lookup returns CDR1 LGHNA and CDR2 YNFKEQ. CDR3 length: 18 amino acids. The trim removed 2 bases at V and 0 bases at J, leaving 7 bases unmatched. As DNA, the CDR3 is TGTGCCAGCAGCCAACCGATCCGACTAGCGGCGAACACCGGGGAGCTGTTTTTT. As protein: CASSQPIRLAANTGELFF.

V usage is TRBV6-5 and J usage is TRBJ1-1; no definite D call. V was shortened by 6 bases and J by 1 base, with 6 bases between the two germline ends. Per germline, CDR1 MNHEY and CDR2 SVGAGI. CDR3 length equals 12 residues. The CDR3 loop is CASRPGNTEAFF. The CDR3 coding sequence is TGTGCCAGCAGGCCGGGGAACACTGAAGCTTTCTTT.

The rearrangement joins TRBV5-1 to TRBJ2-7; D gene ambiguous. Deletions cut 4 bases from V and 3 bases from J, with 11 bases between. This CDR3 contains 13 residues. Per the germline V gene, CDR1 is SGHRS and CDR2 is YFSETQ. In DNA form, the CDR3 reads TGCGCCAGCAGCACGACGGAGAGCTACGAGCAGTACTTC. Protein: CASSTTESYEQYF.